Listed below are T cell receptor beta chains from one sample, sequenced in a study of CD8 T cells in ankylosing spondylitis. Each CDR3 protein is one row after TCRdb ran MiXCR on the 5' RACE reads. The repertoire consists of 250,000 or so distinct CDR3 sequences, with over 15% occurring once and the leading ten covering around 30%. The specimen was blood, either unsorted or a sorted T cell fraction (not recorded which). All receptors derive from a male donor with ankylosing spondylitis or in good health (not recorded which). The CDR3 runs from the conserved cysteine through the conserved F or W.

len: 14; v_gene: TRBV5-6; j_gene: TRBJ2-4; CDR3aa: CASSLSGQGHIQYF
len: 15; v_gene: TRBV5-1; j_gene: TRBJ2-1; CDR3aa: CASRYHSGSYNEQFF
len: 15; v_gene: TRBV14; j_gene: TRBJ1-2; CDR3aa: CASSKGAGATYGYTF
len: 15; v_gene: TRBV20-1; j_gene: TRBJ2-3; CDR3aa: CSARDFERVTDTQYF
len: 15; v_gene: TRBV7-9; j_gene: TRBJ2-7; CDR3aa: CASSLLGTGGNEQYF
len: 15; v_gene: TRBV5-1; j_gene: TRBJ2-7; CDR3aa: CASSGTSGASYEQYF
len: 14; v_gene: TRBV29-1; j_gene: TRBJ2-1; CDR3aa: CSVETTRHYNEQFF
len: 14; v_gene: TRBV5-1; j_gene: TRBJ2-7; CDR3aa: CASSLDTEFYEQYF
len: 13; v_gene: TRBV6-6; j_gene: TRBJ2-2; CDR3aa: CASEGENTGELFF
len: 16; v_gene: TRBV9; j_gene: TRBJ2-3; CDR3aa: CASSAASGGYTDTQYF
len: 20; v_gene: TRBV5-1; j_gene: TRBJ2-1; CDR3aa: CASSLGQGLAPHGSYNEQFF
len: 15; v_gene: TRBV12-3/TRBV12-4; j_gene: TRBJ2-7; CDR3aa: CASTGHRGPPYEQYF
len: 17; v_gene: TRBV15; j_gene: TRBJ2-3; CDR3aa: CATSRDGRQDRTDTQYF
len: 14; v_gene: TRBV9; j_gene: TRBJ2-7; CDR3aa: CASSVTGLAYEQYF
len: 16; v_gene: TRBV5-1; j_gene: TRBJ2-7; CDR3aa: CASSLELAGGPDEQYF
len: 14; v_gene: TRBV16; j_gene: TRBJ2-4; CDR3aa: CASSQSWTGDIQYF
len: 14; v_gene: TRBV27; j_gene: TRBJ1-5; CDR3aa: CASSLNGGDQPQHF
len: 12; v_gene: TRBV13; j_gene: TRBJ2-1; CDR3aa: CASSQVGREQFF
len: 15; v_gene: TRBV10-3; j_gene: TRBJ1-1; CDR3aa: CAISEGEGARTEAFF
len: 13; v_gene: TRBV20-1; j_gene: TRBJ2-7; CDR3aa: CSAPDRDSYEQYF
len: 13; v_gene: TRBV4-3; j_gene: TRBJ2-7; CDR3aa: CASSQEEGYEQYF
len: 14; v_gene: TRBV4-1; j_gene: TRBJ1-2; CDR3aa: CASSQGAAGYGYTF
len: 12; v_gene: TRBV29-1; j_gene: TRBJ2-7; CDR3aa: CSVEDFRYEQYF
len: 14; v_gene: TRBV10-3; j_gene: TRBJ2-5; CDR3aa: CAISPPGGQETQYF
len: 12; v_gene: TRBV15; j_gene: TRBJ2-7; CDR3aa: CATSDVNYEQYF
len: 15; v_gene: TRBV29-1; j_gene: TRBJ2-7; CDR3aa: CSVVGGDVSPYEQYF
len: 17; v_gene: TRBV29-1; j_gene: TRBJ2-7; CDR3aa: CSVGEGLAGGRFYEQYF